A single TCR beta chain is shown here with its context. These data come from a study of T-cell reconstitution after alpha-beta-depleted transplantation in children. The library targeted TCRbeta and was prepared with unique molecular identifiers. TCRdb passed the PCR reads through MiXCR, listing each CDR3 protein once. The sample lists about 900,000 distinct CDR3 sequences, roughly 29% occurring once. The J segment lost 0 bases and the V segment lost 5 bases, leaving 0 bases of the junction unmatched. The CDR3 runs 14 residues. Looked up from germline, CDR1 is DFQATT and CDR2 is SNEGSKA (reference sequence).

This sequence joins TRBV20-1 and TRBJ2-3; TRBD2 aligns across 12 bases. The sequence derives from a boy under two years old who had a stem cell transplant for SCID, so the T cells may come from the graft donor. The sample here was PBMCs, mostly from graft donor cells, taken 360 days after TCRalphabeta/CD19-depleted stem cell transplant. The CDR3 DNA is TGCAGTGCTGGACTAGCGGGGAGCACAGATACGCAGTATTTT. Its translation is CSAGLAGSTDTQYF.